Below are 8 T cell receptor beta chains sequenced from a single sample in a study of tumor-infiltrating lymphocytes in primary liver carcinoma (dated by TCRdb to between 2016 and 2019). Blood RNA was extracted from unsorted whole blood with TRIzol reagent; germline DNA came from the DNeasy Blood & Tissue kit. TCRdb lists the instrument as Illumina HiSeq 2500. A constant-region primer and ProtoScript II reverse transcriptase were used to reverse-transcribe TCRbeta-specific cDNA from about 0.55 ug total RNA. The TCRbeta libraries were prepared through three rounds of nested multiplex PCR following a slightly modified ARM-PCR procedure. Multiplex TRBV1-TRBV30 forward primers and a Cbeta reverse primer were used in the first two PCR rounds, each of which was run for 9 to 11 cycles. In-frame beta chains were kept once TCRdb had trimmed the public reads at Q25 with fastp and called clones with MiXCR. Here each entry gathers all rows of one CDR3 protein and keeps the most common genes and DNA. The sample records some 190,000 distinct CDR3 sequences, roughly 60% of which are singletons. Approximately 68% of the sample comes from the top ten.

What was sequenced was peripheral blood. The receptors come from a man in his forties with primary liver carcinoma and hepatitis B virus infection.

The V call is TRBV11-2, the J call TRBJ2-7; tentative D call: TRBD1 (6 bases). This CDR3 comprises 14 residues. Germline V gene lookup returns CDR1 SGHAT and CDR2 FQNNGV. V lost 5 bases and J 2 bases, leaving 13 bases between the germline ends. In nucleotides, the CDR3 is TGTGCCAGCAGCCCCTCGCAGGGGACCTACGAGCAGTACGTC. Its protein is CASSPSQGTYEQYV.

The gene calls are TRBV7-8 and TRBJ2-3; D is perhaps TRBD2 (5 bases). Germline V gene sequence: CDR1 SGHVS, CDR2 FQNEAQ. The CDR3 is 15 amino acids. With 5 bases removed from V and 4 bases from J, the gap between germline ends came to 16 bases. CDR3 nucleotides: TGTGCCAGCAGCCCCCCGCCTCGGGGTCCAGATACGCAGTATTTT. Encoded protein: CASSPPPRGPDTQYF.

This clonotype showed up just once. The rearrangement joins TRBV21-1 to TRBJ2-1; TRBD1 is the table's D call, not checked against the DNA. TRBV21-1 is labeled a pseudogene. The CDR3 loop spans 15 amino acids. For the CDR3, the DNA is TGTGCCAGCAGTAAAGAACAGGGGGCGCGCAATGAGCAGTTCTTC. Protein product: CASSKEQGARNEQFF.

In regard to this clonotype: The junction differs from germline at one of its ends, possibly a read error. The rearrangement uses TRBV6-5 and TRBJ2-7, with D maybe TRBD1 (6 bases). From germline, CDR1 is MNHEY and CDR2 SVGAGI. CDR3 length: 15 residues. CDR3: CASSTTGIPSYEQCF. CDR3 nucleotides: TGTGCCAGCAGCACCACAGGGATCCCCTCCTACGAGCAGTGCTTC.

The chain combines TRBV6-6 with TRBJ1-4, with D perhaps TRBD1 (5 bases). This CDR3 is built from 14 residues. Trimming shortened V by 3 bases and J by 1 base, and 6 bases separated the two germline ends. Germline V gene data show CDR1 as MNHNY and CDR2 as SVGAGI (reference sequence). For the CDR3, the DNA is TGTGCCAGCAGTTATGGGGGAACTAATGAAAAACTGTTTTTT. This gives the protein CASSYGGTNEKLFF.

CDR3 region: CAWSVQGTPQETQYF. DNA for the CDR3: TGTGCCTGGAGTGTACAGGGGACACCACAAGAGACCCAGTACTTC. The chain combines TRBV30 with TRBJ2-5, with TRBD1 matching 7 bases. The CDR3 totals 15 residues. CDR1 is GTSNPN, CDR2 SVGIG, per germline (reference sequence). J lost 2 bases, V lost 0 bases, and 6 bases had no gene match.

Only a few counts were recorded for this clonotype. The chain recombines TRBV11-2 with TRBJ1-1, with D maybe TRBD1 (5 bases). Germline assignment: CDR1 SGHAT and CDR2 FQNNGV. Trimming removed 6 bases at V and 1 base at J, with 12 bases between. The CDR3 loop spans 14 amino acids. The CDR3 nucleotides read TGTGCCAGCAGGTTCAGGGTTACGAACACTGAAGCTTTCTTT. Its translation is CASRFRVTNTEAFF. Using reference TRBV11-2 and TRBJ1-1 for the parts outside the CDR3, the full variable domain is EAGVAQSPRYKIIEKRQSVAFWCNPISGHATLYWYQQILGQGPKLLIQFQNNGVVDDSQLPKDRFSAERLKGVDSTLKIQPAKLEDSAVYLCASRFRVTNTEAFFGQGTRLTVV.

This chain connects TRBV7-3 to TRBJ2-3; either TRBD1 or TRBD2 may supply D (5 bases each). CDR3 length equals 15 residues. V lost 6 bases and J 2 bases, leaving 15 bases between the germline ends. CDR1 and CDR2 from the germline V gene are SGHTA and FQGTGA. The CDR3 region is CASRDRGINTDTQYF. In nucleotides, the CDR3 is TGTGCCAGCAGGGACCGGGGCATCAACACAGATACGCAGTATTTT.